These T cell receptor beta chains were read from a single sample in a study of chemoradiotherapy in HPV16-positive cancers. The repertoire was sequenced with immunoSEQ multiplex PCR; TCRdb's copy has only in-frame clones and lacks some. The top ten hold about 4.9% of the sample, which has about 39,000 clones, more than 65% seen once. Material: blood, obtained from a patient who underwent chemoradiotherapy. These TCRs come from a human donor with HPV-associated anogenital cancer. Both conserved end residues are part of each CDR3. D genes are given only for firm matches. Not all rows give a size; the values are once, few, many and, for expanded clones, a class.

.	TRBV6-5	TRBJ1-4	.	TGTGCCAGCACCGACAGGAGCGGTGAAAAACTGTTTTTT	CASTDRSGEKLFF
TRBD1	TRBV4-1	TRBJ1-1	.	TGCGCCAGCAGCCAGGCGGGACAGGGGGCGCGAGGCACTGAAGCTTTCTTT	CASSQAGQGARGTEAFF
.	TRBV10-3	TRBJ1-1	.	TGTGCCATCAGTGACGTGGGCAGGAACACTGAAGCTTTCTTT	CAISDVGRNTEAFF
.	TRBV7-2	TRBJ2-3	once	TGTGCCAGCAGCTTACAGTGGGGCCGAAGTGGAGATACGCAGTATTTT	CASSLQWGRSGDTQYF
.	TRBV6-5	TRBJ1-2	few	TGTGCCAGCAGTATAACAGGGAACTATGGCTACACCTTC	CASSITGNYGYTF
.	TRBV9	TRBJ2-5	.	TGTGCCAGCAGCGTGGCCGGGGCGGGGCAAGAGACCCAGTACTTC	CASSVAGAGQETQYF
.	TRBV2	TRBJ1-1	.	TGTGCCAGCAGTACCACCCTCCCTGAAGCTTTCTTT	CASSTTLPEAFF
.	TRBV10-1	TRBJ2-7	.	TGCGCCAGCAGGCGGACACCTAACCTCTACGAGCAGTACTTC	CASRRTPNLYEQYF
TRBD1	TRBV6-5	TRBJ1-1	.	TGTGCCAGCAGTGTTCAGGGGGTTACTGAAGCTTTCTTT	CASSVQGVTEAFF
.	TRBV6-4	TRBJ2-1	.	TGTGCCAGCAGTGAGGGAACGGGCCCTTCTAATGAGCAGTTCTTC	CASSEGTGPSNEQFF
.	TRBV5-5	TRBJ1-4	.	TGTGCCAGCAGCCCCTCAGGGGTTACTAATGAAAAACTGTTTTTT	CASSPSGVTNEKLFF
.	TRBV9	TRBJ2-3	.	TGTGCCAGCAGCGTAAAGTCCGAGACAAGCACAGATACGCAGTATTTT	CASSVKSETSTDTQYF
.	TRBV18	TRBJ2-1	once	TGTGCCAGCTCACCTGCACAGTACTCCTACAATGAGCAGTTCTTC	CASSPAQYSYNEQFF
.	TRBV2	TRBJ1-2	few	TGTGCCAGCAGAACCTTCGGAGGCGGCTACACCTTC	CASRTFGGGYTF
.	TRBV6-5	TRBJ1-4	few	TGTGCCAGCAGTACCCACCGGGGCTCTAATGAAAAACTGTTTTTT	CASSTHRGSNEKLFF